This T cell receptor (beta chain) was recovered during a study of blood T cell repertoires in COVID-19. As handled by the study authors: Amplification of reference gene primers provided the estimated nucleated cell counts. Assay: immunoSEQ multiplex PCR; the TCRdb copy retains only in-frame clones and omits some. That table is the source of V, J and clone size, and D and trimming were worked out from the DNA. There are 150,000 to 200,000 clones in the sample; 81% occur only once, and 8% to 13% lies in the top ten. Sequences were obtained from peripheral blood. This TCR came from a woman aged 40 to 50 with COVID-19, enrolled during active disease.

CDR3 bases: TGTGCCAGCAGCACCACAACCCACCCAGGATTTGGGACTAGAGAGAATGAGCAGTTCTTC. It translates to CASSTTTHPGFGTRENEQFF. This chain links TRBV9 with TRBJ2-1; TRBD2 matches at 8 bases. The V gene end was trimmed by 4 bases and the J gene end by 7 bases; junction bases not matched to a gene: 25. The germline V gene encodes CDR1 SGDLS and CDR2 YYNGEE. The CDR3 runs to 20 residues.